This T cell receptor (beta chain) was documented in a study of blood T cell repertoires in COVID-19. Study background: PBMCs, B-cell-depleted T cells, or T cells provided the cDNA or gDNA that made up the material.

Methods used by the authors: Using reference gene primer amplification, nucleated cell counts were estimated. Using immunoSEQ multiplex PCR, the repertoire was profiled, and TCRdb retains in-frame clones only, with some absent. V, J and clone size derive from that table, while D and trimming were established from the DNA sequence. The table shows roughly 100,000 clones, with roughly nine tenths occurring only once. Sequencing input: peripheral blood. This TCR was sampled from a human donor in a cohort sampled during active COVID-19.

The CDR3 region has the DNA TGCGCCACCGCTCCGGGACAGGGTGGCCATGAGCAGTTCTTC. This translates into CATAPGQGGHEQFF. This chain connects TRBV23-1 to TRBJ2-1; TRBD1 agrees at 9 bases. TRBV23-1 is an ORF for which the function is uncertain. V was pared by 10 bases and J by 8 bases, with 12 bases of the junction left unmatched. The CDR3 covers 14 residues.